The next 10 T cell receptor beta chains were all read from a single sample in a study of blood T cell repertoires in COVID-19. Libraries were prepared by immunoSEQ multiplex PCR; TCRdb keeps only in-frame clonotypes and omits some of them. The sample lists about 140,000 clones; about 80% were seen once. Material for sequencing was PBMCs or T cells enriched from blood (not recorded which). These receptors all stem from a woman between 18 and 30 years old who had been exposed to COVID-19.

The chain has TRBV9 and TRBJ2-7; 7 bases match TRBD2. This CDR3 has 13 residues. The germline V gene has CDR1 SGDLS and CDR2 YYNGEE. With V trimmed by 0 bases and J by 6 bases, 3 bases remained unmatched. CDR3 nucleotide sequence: TGTGCCAGCAGCGTAGGCGGGAGTGGCGAGCAGTACTTC. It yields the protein CASSVGGSGEQYF.

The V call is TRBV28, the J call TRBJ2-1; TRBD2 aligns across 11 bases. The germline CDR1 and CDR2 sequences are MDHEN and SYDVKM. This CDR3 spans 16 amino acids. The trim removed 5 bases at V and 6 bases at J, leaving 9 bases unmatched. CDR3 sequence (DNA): TGTGCCAGCAGTCTCATCGGACTAGCGGGCTTCAATGAGCAGTTCTTC. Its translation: CASSLIGLAGFNEQFF. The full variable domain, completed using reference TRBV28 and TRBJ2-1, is DVKVTQSSRYLVKRTGEKVFLECVQDMDHENMFWYRQDPGLGLRLIYFSYDVKMKEKGDIPEGYSVSREKKERFSLILESASTNQTSMYLCASSLIGLAGFNEQFFGPGTRLTVL.

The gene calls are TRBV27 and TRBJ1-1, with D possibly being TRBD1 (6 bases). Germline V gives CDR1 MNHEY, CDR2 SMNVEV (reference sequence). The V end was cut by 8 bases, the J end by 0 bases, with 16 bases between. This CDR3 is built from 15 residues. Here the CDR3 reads CASVGLRTVNTEAFF. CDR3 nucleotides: TGTGCCAGCGTGGGCTTACGGACAGTGAACACTGAAGCTTTCTTT.

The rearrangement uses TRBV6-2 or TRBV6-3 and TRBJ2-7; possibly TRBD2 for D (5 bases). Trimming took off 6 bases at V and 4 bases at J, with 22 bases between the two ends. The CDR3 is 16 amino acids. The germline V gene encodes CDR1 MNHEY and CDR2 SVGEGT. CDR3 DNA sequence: TGTGCCAGCAGCACTCCTCGGGGAGAAGAAGGATACGAGCAGTACTTC. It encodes CASSTPRGEEGYEQYF.

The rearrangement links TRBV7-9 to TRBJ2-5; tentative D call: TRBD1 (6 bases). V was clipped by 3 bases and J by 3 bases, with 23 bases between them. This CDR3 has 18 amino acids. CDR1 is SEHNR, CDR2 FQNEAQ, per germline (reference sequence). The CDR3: CASSLRGIEARVEETQYF. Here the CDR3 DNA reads TGTGCCAGCAGCTTGAGGGGGATCGAGGCAAGGGTAGAAGAGACCCAGTACTTC.

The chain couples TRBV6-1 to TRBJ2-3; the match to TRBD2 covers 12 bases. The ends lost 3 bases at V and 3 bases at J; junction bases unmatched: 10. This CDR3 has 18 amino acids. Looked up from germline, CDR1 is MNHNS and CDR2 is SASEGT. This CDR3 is CASSEMSLAGGPTDTQYF. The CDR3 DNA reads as TGTGCCAGCAGTGAGATGAGCCTAGCGGGAGGGCCGACAGATACGCAGTATTTT.

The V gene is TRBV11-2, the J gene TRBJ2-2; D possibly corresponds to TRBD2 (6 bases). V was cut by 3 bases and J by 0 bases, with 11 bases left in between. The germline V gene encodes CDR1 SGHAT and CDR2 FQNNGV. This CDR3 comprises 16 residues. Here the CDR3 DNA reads TGTGCCAGCAGCTTCCGGGGGAAGCCGAACACCGGGGAGCTGTTTTTT. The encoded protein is CASSFRGKPNTGELFF. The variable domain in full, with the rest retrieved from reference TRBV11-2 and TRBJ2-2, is EAGVAQSPRYKIIEKRQSVAFWCNPISGHATLYWYQQILGQGPKLLIQFQNNGVVDDSQLPKDRFSAERLKGVDSTLKIQPAKLEDSAVYLCASSFRGKPNTGELFFGEGSRLTVL.

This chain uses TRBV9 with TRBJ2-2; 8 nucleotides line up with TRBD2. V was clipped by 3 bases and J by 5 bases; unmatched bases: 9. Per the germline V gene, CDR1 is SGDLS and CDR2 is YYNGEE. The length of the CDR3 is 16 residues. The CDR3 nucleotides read TGTGCCAGCAGCGCCGGAGCGGGAGTCCTAACCGGGGAGCTGTTTTTT. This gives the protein CASSAGAGVLTGELFF.

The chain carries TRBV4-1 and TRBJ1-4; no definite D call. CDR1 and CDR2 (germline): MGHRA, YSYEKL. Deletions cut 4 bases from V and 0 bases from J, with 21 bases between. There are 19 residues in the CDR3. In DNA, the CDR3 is TGCGCCAGCAGCCGCCTGGGAGAAGGTTTCGGAGCAACTAATGAAAAACTGTTTTTT. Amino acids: CASSRLGEGFGATNEKLFF.

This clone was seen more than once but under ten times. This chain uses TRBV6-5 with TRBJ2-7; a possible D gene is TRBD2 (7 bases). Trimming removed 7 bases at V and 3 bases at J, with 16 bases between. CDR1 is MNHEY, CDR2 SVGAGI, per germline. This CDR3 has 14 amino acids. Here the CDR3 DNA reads TGTGCCAGCACCCCGGGGGGACACCTCTACGAGCAGTACTTC. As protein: CASTPGGHLYEQYF.